This TCR beta chain emerged from a study of CD4 T cells in relation to SARS-CoV-2 and coronaviruses. There are a few counts of this clone. What it binds is unknown. Measured with immunoSEQ multiplex PCR; TCRdb has only the in-frame clones, and not every one. Of around 9,800 clones listed, roughly 81% are singletons. Unexposed donor CD4+ T cells date from about 2010-2018, before the COVID-19 pandemic. CD4+ T cells were isolated from the cells after more than 8 days of culture. The TCR was taken from a human donor in good health. The sequenced material came from CD4+ T cells from PBMCs, cultured in vitro.

For the CDR3, the DNA is TGTGCCAGCAACTACGGGACAGAAAATCAGCCCCAGCATTTT. Its translation is CASNYGTENQPQHF. The chain recombines TRBV7-8 with TRBJ1-5; 7 bases agree with TRBD1. Germline V gene sequence: CDR1 SGHVS, CDR2 FQNEAQ. This CDR3 comprises 14 residues. The V segment lost 7 bases and the J segment 4 bases; nucleotides outside the gene matches: 7.